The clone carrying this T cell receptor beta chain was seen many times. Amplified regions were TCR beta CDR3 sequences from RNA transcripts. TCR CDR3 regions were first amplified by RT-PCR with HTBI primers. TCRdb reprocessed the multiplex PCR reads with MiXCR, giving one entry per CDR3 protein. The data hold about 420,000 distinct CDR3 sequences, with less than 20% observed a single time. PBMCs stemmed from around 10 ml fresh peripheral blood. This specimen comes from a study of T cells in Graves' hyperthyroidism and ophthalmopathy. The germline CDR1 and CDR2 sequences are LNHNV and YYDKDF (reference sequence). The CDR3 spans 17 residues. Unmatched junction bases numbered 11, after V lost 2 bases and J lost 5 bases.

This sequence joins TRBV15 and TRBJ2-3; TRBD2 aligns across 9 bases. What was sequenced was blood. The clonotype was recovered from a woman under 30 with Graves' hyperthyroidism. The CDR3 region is CATSRKALAGIGDTQYF. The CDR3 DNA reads TGTGCCACCAGCAGAAAGGCACTAGCGGGCATTGGAGATACGCAGTATTTT. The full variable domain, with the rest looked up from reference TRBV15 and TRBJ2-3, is DAMVIQNPRYQVTQFGKPVTLSCSQTLNHNVMYWYQQKSSQAPKLLFHYYDKDFNNEADTPDNFQSRRPNTSFCFLDIRSPGLGDTAMYLCATSRKALAGIGDTQYFGPGTRLTVL.